These 17 T cell receptor beta chains were all obtained from the same sample, sequenced in a study of blood T cell repertoires in COVID-19. Method: immunoSEQ multiplex PCR; TCRdb's copy keeps in-frame clones and lacks some. Among more than 85,000 clones, roughly nine tenths were seen once, and the ten largest hold 4% to 5%. The material sequenced was peripheral blood. The receptors here all came from a man between 65 and 85 years old with acute or convalescent COVID-19.

The chain joins TRBV21-1 to TRBJ2-7; the D call of TRBD1 is as the table states it, not checked on the DNA. TRBV21-1 is designated a pseudogene. The CDR3 runs 15 residues. The CDR3 region is CASSEMTGEVNEQYF. The CDR3 DNA sequence: TGTGCCAGCAGCGAAATGACAGGGGAGGTCAACGAGCAGTACTTC.

The chain joins TRBV30 to TRBJ2-7; 9 positions agree with TRBD1. The CDR3 has 15 residues. Germline V lookup: CDR1 GTSNPN, CDR2 SVGIG (reference sequence). V was clipped by 3 bases and J by 2 bases; unmatched bases: 8. CDR3: CAWRGGQGITYEQYF. CDR3 DNA: TGTGCCTGGAGGGGAGGACAGGGGATTACCTACGAGCAGTACTTC.

The V gene is TRBV6-6, the J gene TRBJ2-3; D might be TRBD2 (6 bases). The CDR3 extends over 11 amino acids. CDR1 is MNHNY, CDR2 SVGAGI, per germline (reference sequence). V lost 8 bases and J 6 bases, leaving 9 bases between the germline ends. The CDR3 region is CASHRGDTQYF. The CDR3 DNA is TGTGCCAGCCACCGGGGGGATACGCAGTATTTT.

Written as DNA, the CDR3 is TGTGCCAGTAGTACCTGGGACAGGGCCTACGAGCAGTACTTC. Residues: CASSTWDRAYEQYF. The chain combines TRBV19 with TRBJ2-7, with 9 positions matching TRBD1. From germline, CDR1 is LNHDA and CDR2 SQIVND (reference sequence). The CDR3 loop spans 14 amino acids. Losses at the gene ends were 4 bases for V and 2 bases for J; bases not matched to a gene: 3. The complete variable domain, with remaining parts taken from reference TRBV19 and TRBJ2-7, reads DGGITQSPKYLFRKEGQNVTLSCEQNLNHDAMYWYRQDPGQGLRLIYYSQIVNDFQKGDIAEGYSVSREKKESFPLTVTSAQKNPTAFYLCASSTWDRAYEQYFGPGTRLTVT.

The genes are TRBV5-4 and TRBJ1-1; TRBD1 matches 7 bases. Germline V gene lookup returns CDR1 SGHNT and CDR2 YYREEE (reference sequence). This CDR3 spans 14 amino acids. The V segment lost 2 bases and the J segment 8 bases; nucleotides outside the gene matches: 9. The CDR3 DNA reads TGTGCCAGCAGCTTCCCAGGGGGTCTGTCAGAAGCTTTCTTT. Translated, it gives CASSFPGGLSEAFF.

This clone occurred a few times. This CDR3 reads CASSRDRGTHEQYF. The CDR3 bases are TGTGCCAGCAGCCGGGACAGGGGAACCCACGAGCAGTACTTC. The chain joins TRBV7-8 to TRBJ2-7, with 10 bases fitting TRBD1. The V gene's germline CDR1 is SGHVS and CDR2 FQNEAQ. The CDR3 runs to 14 residues. V gave up 5 bases and J gave up 5 bases; unmatched junction bases: 6.

This rearrangement joins TRBV3-1 (or the pseudogene TRBV3-2) to TRBJ1-1; weak D call: TRBD1 (5 bases). This CDR3 is built from 15 residues. The V gene's germline CDR1 is LGHDT and CDR2 YNNKEL (reference sequence). V lost 2 bases and J lost 8, with 18 bases in between. CDR3 in DNA: TGTGCCAGCAGCCAAAGTTCACAAGGGGCCCCGGAAGCTTTCTTT. This translates into CASSQSSQGAPEAFF.

The chain employs TRBV28 and TRBJ1-4; 7 bases are a match to TRBD1. The length of the CDR3 is 14 residues. V shed 5 bases and J 8 bases; nucleotides not matched to a gene: 8. Looked up from germline, CDR1 is MDHEN and CDR2 is SYDVKM. In DNA, the CDR3 is TGTGCCAGCAGTCTCTCAGGGGGTCGAGAAAAACTGTTTTTT. Its protein product is CASSLSGGREKLFF.

The chain joins TRBV28 to TRBJ1-1, with D uncertain. CDR1 MDHEN and CDR2 SYDVKM come from the germline V gene. Deletions cut 9 bases from V and 1 base from J, with 15 bases between. CDR3 size: 14 residues. This CDR3 reads CASVEHAANTEAFF. The CDR3 coding sequence is TGTGCCAGTGTCGAACACGCTGCGAACACTGAAGCTTTCTTT.

CDR3: CASNPKAGDETQYF. CDR3 DNA: TGTGCCAGCAACCCGAAAGCGGGGGACGAGACCCAGTACTTC. The chain has TRBV5-4 and TRBJ2-5; 8 bases are a match to TRBD2. The CDR3 is made up of 14 amino acids. Looked up from germline, CDR1 is SGHNT and CDR2 is YYREEE (reference sequence). The V and J ends lost 6 bases and 5 bases, in that order; junction bases with no gene match: 9.

This clone was detected once. This chain uses TRBV5-1 with TRBJ2-1; 12 positions agree with TRBD2. Germline-derived CDR1 and CDR2 are SGHRS and YFSETQ. The CDR3 contains 17 residues. Trimming at V came to 5 bases and at J to 0 bases, leaving 6 bases not matched to a gene. The CDR3 DNA sequence: TGCGCCAGCAGAACTAGCGGGGGGAGGAGCTCCTACAATGAGCAGTTCTTC. Its protein is CASRTSGGRSSYNEQFF.

The gene calls are TRBV5-1 and TRBJ1-2; TRBD1 agrees at 8 bases. J was trimmed by 6 bases and V by 7 bases; bases with no gene match: 8. The CDR3 is 13 residues long. CDR1 is SGHRS, CDR2 YFSETQ, per germline. CDR3 sequence: CASSKGQADGYTF. The CDR3 DNA reads TGCGCCAGCTCAAAGGGACAGGCGGATGGCTACACCTTC.

The gene calls are TRBV11-2 and TRBJ2-7, with TRBD2 as a possible D gene (6 bases). From germline, CDR1 is SGHAT and CDR2 FQNNGV. The V end was cut by 4 bases, the J end by 3 bases, with 16 bases between. The length of the CDR3 is 15 residues. CDR3 coding DNA: TGTGCCAGCAGCTCTTATCGGGGGTCCTTCTACGAGCAGTACTTC. Translating gives CASSSYRGSFYEQYF.

The genes are TRBV12-3 or TRBV12-4 and TRBJ2-1, with a possible D match to TRBD2 (7 bases). Trimming shortened V by 8 bases and J by 4 bases, and 12 bases separated the two germline ends. This CDR3 contains 13 residues. The CDR3 is CASGGGPYNEQFF. The CDR3 nucleotides read TGTGCCAGCGGGGGGGGGCCTTACAATGAGCAGTTCTTC.

The chain carries TRBV6-5 and TRBJ2-7; 11 bases align to TRBD1. Germline assignment: CDR1 MNHEY and CDR2 SVGAGI. The ends lost 6 bases at V and 2 bases at J; junction bases unmatched: 3. The CDR3 has 14 residues. CDR3: CASRRTGGTYEQYV. CDR3 sequence (DNA): TGTGCCAGCAGACGGACAGGGGGCACCTACGAGCAGTACGTC.

The chain combines TRBV28 with TRBJ1-4; no definite D call. With 8 bases removed from V and 7 bases from J, the gap between germline ends came to 14 bases. The germline V gene has CDR1 MDHEN and CDR2 SYDVKM. The CDR3 runs 13 residues. The CDR3 here is CASAEVATEKLFF. The CDR3 bases are TGTGCCAGCGCTGAGGTGGCGACTGAAAAACTGTTTTTT.

The chain recombines TRBV10-3 with TRBJ2-7, with TRBD1 matching over 7 bases. Germline assignment: CDR1 ENHRY and CDR2 SYGVKD. With 0 bases clipped from V and 0 bases from J, the junction kept 14 bases outside the gene matches. CDR3 length: 19 amino acids. CDR3 coding DNA: TGTGCCATCAGTGAGTCCATGAATCCTGGACAGGATAACTCCTACGAGCAGTACGTC. Its protein product is CAISESMNPGQDNSYEQYV.